The 5 T cell receptor beta chains below come from one sample, sequenced in a study of shared clonotypes between healthy human individuals. Sequencing used immunoSEQ multiplex PCR; TCRdb keeps in-frame clones, though not all of them. Of roughly 500,000 clones listed, around four fifths are singletons. Source material: PBMCs. The receptors originated from a woman aged 40 to 50 in good health. Some clones in this sample may be carry-over from other donors' samples.

This clone was picked up a small number of times. The chain uses TRBV18 and TRBJ1-1; TRBD1 matches at 9 bases. V shed 4 bases and J 6 bases; nucleotides not matched to a gene: 9. Germline values: CDR1 KGHSH, CDR2 LQKENI. The CDR3 runs 15 residues. DNA of the CDR3: TGTGCCAGCTCACTCGGTCTACAGGGGGCGGCTGAAGCTTTCTTT. It encodes CASSLGLQGAAEAFF.

The CDR3 DNA follows: TGTGCCAGCAGTCGTAGGGGTGAGCAGTTCTTC. This gives the protein CASSRRGEQFF. This rearrangement joins TRBV2 to TRBJ2-1, with a weak D call TRBD1 (5 bases). The germline V gene encodes CDR1 SNHLY and CDR2 FYNNEI. V was clipped by 5 bases and J by 9 bases, with 8 bases between them. This CDR3 region has 11 residues. Complete variable domain (other parts from reference TRBV2 and TRBJ2-1): EPEVTQTPSHQVTQMGQEVILRCVPISNHLYFYWYRQILGQKVEFLVSFYNNEISEKSEIFDDQFSVERPDGSNFTLKIRSTKLEDSAMYFCASSRRGEQFFGPGTRLTVL.

In the case of this clone: The sample holds other DNA sequences that translate to the same CDR3. The chain links TRBV7-2 to TRBJ2-5, with 8 bases fitting TRBD1. Germline V CDR1 and CDR2: SGHTA, FQGNSA. The CDR3 extends over 14 amino acids. The ends lost 4 bases at V and 4 bases at J; junction bases unmatched: 5. The CDR3 protein is CASSSRQGSETQYF. CDR3 in DNA: TGTGCCAGCAGCTCAAGACAGGGGTCAGAGACCCAGTACTTC.

CDR3 in amino acids: CASSPRVMGGATYEQYF. DNA of the CDR3: TGTGCCAGCTCACCAAGGGTAATGGGGGGGGCTACCTACGAGCAGTACTTC. The chain has TRBV18 and TRBJ2-7, with a possible D match to TRBD2 (7 bases). V gave up 2 bases and J gave up 2 bases, with 19 bases separating them. Germline V CDR1 and CDR2: KGHSH, LQKENI. CDR3 length equals 17 residues.

This clone appeared a few times. The gene calls are TRBV19 and TRBJ2-1; 7 bases match TRBD2. Unmatched junction bases numbered 8, after V lost 7 bases and J lost 2 bases. Per the germline V gene, CDR1 is LNHDA and CDR2 is SQIVND (reference sequence). CDR3 length: 15 residues. This CDR3 reads CASTSTSFTYNEQFF. The CDR3 DNA is TGTGCCAGTACTTCGACTAGCTTCACCTACAATGAGCAGTTCTTC.